These 19 T cell receptor beta chains were sequenced from one sample in a study of shared clonotypes between healthy human individuals. Sequenced by immunoSEQ multiplex PCR; TCRdb stores in-frame clones only, minus some. The sample consists of around 2.1 million clones, 90% to 96% of them appearing once. The sequenced material came from naive CD4+ T cells sorted from blood. Subset of the sample: CD45RA+ positively selected. Receptors originate from a man aged 18 to 30 in good health.

The chain recombines TRBV4-1 with TRBJ2-1; D call uncertain. From germline, CDR1 is MGHRA and CDR2 YSYEKL. V was trimmed by 2 bases and J by 0 bases, leaving 14 bases between them. This CDR3 spans 17 amino acids. The chain's CDR3 is CASSQRAIGDSYNEQFF. The DNA of the CDR3 is TGCGCCAGCAGCCAACGTGCAATCGGAGACTCCTACAATGAGCAGTTCTTC.

J is TRBJ2-7 and V is TRBV4-1; 10 bases line up with TRBD1. The CDR3 is 16 amino acids. The V and J ends lost 0 bases and 7 bases, in that order; junction bases with no gene match: 9. Germline V gene data show CDR1 as MGHRA and CDR2 as YSYEKL. CDR3 nucleotide sequence: TGCGCCAGCAGCCAAGAAAAAGGGACAGGGGTCGGGGAGCAGTACTTC. Translated, it gives CASSQEKGTGVGEQYF.

V and J are TRBV30 and TRBJ1-1; D possibly corresponds to TRBD1 (5 bases). Per germline, CDR1 GTSNPN and CDR2 SVGIG (reference sequence). The CDR3 extends over 13 amino acids. V was shortened by 1 base and J by 2 bases, with 8 bases between the two germline ends. Here the CDR3 reads CAWSGDANTEAFF. CDR3 coding DNA: TGTGCCTGGAGTGGGGACGCCAACACTGAAGCTTTCTTT.

The chain employs TRBV2 and TRBJ2-1, with 8 bases identical to TRBD2. The germline gives CDR1 SNHLY, CDR2 FYNNEI. The CDR3 is 15 residues long. V lost 3 bases, J lost 6 bases, and 7 bases stayed unmatched. The CDR3 nucleotides are TGTGCCAGCAGTGAGTGGGCGGGGGGATTCAATGAGCAGTTCTTC. The encoded protein is CASSEWAGGFNEQFF.

The J gene is TRBJ1-2, the V gene TRBV5-5; D remains ambiguous. The length of the CDR3 is 17 residues. V lost 0 bases, J lost 0 bases, and 15 bases lay in between. Germline-derived CDR1 and CDR2 are SGHKS and YYEKEE (reference sequence). This CDR3 is CASSLEVVETTNYGYTF. The CDR3, as DNA: TGTGCCAGCAGCTTGGAGGTAGTGGAGACAACTAACTATGGCTACACCTTC.

This chain uses TRBV7-9 with TRBJ1-4; D is uncertain. This CDR3 contains 13 residues. Germline lookup yields CDR1 SEHNR and CDR2 FQNEAQ (reference sequence). V was cut by 1 base and J by 11 bases, with 11 bases left in between. CDR3 loop: CASSLGGTLKLFF. The CDR3 coding sequence is TGTGCCAGCAGCTTAGGCGGCACGTTGAAACTGTTTTTT.

The chain employs TRBV10-3 and TRBJ2-7; 8 nucleotides agree with TRBD2. The trim removed 4 bases at V and 4 bases at J, leaving 6 bases unmatched. Germline V lookup: CDR1 ENHRY, CDR2 SYGVKD. CDR3 length: 14 residues. CDR3: CAISGPSGSYEQYF. The CDR3, as DNA: TGTGCCATCAGTGGCCCTAGCGGGTCATACGAGCAGTACTTC.

The chain links TRBV29-1 to TRBJ2-4; D not resolved. The V and J ends lost 0 bases and 6 bases respectively, with 3 bases between them. CDR1 SQVTM and CDR2 ANQGSEA come from the germline V gene. The CDR3 is 11 residues long. CDR3: CSVEDLNIQYF. The CDR3 DNA is TGCAGCGTTGAAGATTTAAACATTCAGTACTTC.

The genes are TRBV7-9 and TRBJ2-7, with D perhaps given as TRBD1 or TRBD2 (6 bases each). This CDR3 region has 16 residues. The V gene lost 0 bases and the J gene lost 6 bases, with 18 bases spanning the gap. Germline V gives CDR1 SEHNR, CDR2 FQNEAQ (reference sequence). The CDR3 coding sequence is TGTGCCAGCAGCTTAGCGGGGACGGGGGCTGGTGGCGAGCAGTACTTC. Translating gives CASSLAGTGAGGEQYF.

The chain combines TRBV4-1 with TRBJ1-2, with D possibly being TRBD1 (6 bases). There are 15 residues in the CDR3. Germline loops: CDR1 MGHRA, CDR2 YSYEKL. Trimming cost V 2 bases and J 1 base, with 11 bases left between them. CDR3 loop: CASSQPRGGNYGYTF. CDR3 DNA sequence: TGCGCCAGCAGCCAACCCAGGGGTGGTAACTATGGCTACACCTTC.

The chain couples TRBV5-4 to TRBJ2-7, with D unclear. Germline-derived CDR1 and CDR2 are SGHNT and YYREEE (reference sequence). V lost 0 bases to trimming and J lost 2 bases, with 6 bases between them. CDR3 length equals 13 residues. CDR3 loop: CASSLGDTYEQYF. The CDR3 coding sequence is TGTGCCAGCAGCTTGGGGGATACCTACGAGCAGTACTTC.

As concerns this clone: Additional DNA sequences in this sample encode the identical CDR3. The rearrangement links TRBV18 to TRBJ1-5; D not resolved. The ends were cut back, 3 bases at V and 1 base at J, with 4 bases in the middle. Germline V lookup: CDR1 KGHSH, CDR2 LQKENI. The CDR3 sequence is 13 residues long. The CDR3 sequence is CASSPQSNQPQHF. The CDR3 nucleotides are TGTGCCAGCTCACCCCAGAGCAATCAGCCCCAGCATTTT.

This chain links TRBV10-3 with TRBJ1-4, with D tentatively TRBD1 (6 bases). The CDR3 is made up of 15 amino acids. Trimming removed 3 bases at V and 6 bases at J, with 14 bases between. CDR1 is ENHRY, CDR2 SYGVKD, per germline. Here the CDR3 DNA reads TGTGCCATCAGTGAAACAGGGATAATTGATGAAAAACTGTTTTTT. This codes for CAISETGIIDEKLFF.

The chain uses TRBV19 and TRBJ1-2; 10 positions match TRBD1. CDR3 length equals 14 residues. The germline CDR1 and CDR2 sequences are LNHDA and SQIVND (reference sequence). The ends lost 7 bases at V and 2 bases at J; junction bases unmatched: 4. CDR3 amino acids: CASNDRGPNYGYTF. As DNA, the CDR3 is TGTGCCAGTAACGACAGGGGGCCCAACTATGGCTACACCTTC.

This clone was seen only once. In nucleotides, the CDR3 is TGTGCCAGTGGACTAGCGGGAGGAGGCGGGGAGCTGTTTTTT. Translation gives CASGLAGGGGELFF. The chain uses TRBV6-1 and TRBJ2-2; 14 bases map to TRBD2. This CDR3 has 14 residues. The germline V gene encodes CDR1 MNHNS and CDR2 SASEGT. V lost 9 bases to trimming and J lost 7 bases; unmatched junction nucleotides: 4.

The rearrangement links TRBV2 to TRBJ1-6; D not resolved. This CDR3 spans 15 amino acids. Germline CDR1 SNHLY, CDR2 FYNNEI. The ends were cut back, 2 bases at V and 11 bases at J, with 16 bases in the middle. The CDR3, as DNA: TGTGCCAGCAGTGAAAGGGCGGCACCAGAAGCACCCCTCCACTTT. Residues: CASSERAAPEAPLHF.

This chain uses TRBV6-6 with TRBJ1-2; no clear D gene. Trimming cost V 3 bases and J 4 bases, with 9 bases left between them. Germline CDR1 reads MNHNY; CDR2 reads SVGAGI (reference sequence). The CDR3 is 13 residues long. The CDR3 DNA is TGTGCCAGCAGTTATCTGGATTCCTATGGCTACACCTTC. This codes for CASSYLDSYGYTF.

This clone was detected only once. The V call is TRBV27, the J call TRBJ1-1; D might be TRBD1 (6 bases). The CDR3 spans 16 residues. The V end lost 10 bases, the J end lost 0 bases, and 21 bases lay between the germline ends. Germline CDR1 is MNHEY and CDR2 is SMNVEV (reference sequence). The DNA for the CDR3 is TGTGCCACCGCAACAGGGACGACGGGAATGAACACTGAAGCTTTCTTT. Protein: CATATGTTGMNTEAFF.

The chain combines TRBV20-1 with TRBJ2-1; TRBD2 is a possible D gene (5 bases). The V end lost 4 bases, the J end lost 10 bases, and 11 bases lay between the germline ends. The germline V gene encodes CDR1 DFQATT and CDR2 SNEGSKA (reference sequence). CDR3 length: 11 residues. This CDR3 reads CSATGLGEQFF. The CDR3 DNA reads TGCAGTGCTACCGGACTGGGAGAGCAGTTCTTC.